A single T cell receptor beta chain is shown here with its context. Its target is unknown. The data are from a study of shared clonotypes between healthy human individuals. Study outcomes and limitations: The low donor count limited represented genetic and exposure-history diversity. Larger estimated richness was generally recorded for naive subsets relative to memory subsets. Researchers sampled only blood; tissue repertoires likely differ.

The naive CD8 fraction comprised CD45RO-negative cells positively selected for CCR7 and excluded terminally differentiated effector memory CD45RA+ cells. The protocol was immunoSEQ multiplex PCR, while the TCRdb copy is restricted to in-frame clones and leaves out a portion. The sample contains about 2.2 million clones, 80% to 95% of which appear only once. Sequenced input: naive CD8+ T cells from PBMCs. The clonotype was recovered from a man between 18 and 29 years old in good health. Some clones in this sample may be carry-over from other donors' samples.

The CDR3: CASSLPPDSTETQYF. The CDR3 DNA reads as TGTGCCAGCAGCTTGCCCCCGGACAGCACAGAGACCCAGTACTTC. This rearrangement joins TRBV7-9 to TRBJ2-5, with D possibly TRBD1 on 6 matching bases. V dropped 3 bases and J dropped 4 bases, with 15 bases sitting between them. Germline V gene sequence: CDR1 SEHNR, CDR2 FQNEAQ (reference sequence). The CDR3 has 15 amino acids.